These 19 T cell receptor beta chains were sequenced from one sample in a study of T cell responses to AZD1222 COVID-19 vaccine. The table came from immunoSEQ multiplex PCR; TCRdb's copy has only in-frame clones and leaves some out. Seen here are 130,000 or so clones, about 89% observed once, and the top ten hold less than 30%. The sample in question was peripheral blood, obtained on day 0 of AZD1222 vaccination. These receptor sequences come from an adult in good health.

This clone was detected once. The rearrangement uses TRBV6-6 and TRBJ2-7; TRBD1 agrees at 10 bases. The CDR3 is 14 amino acids. The germline V gene has CDR1 MNHNY and CDR2 SVGAGI (reference sequence). The V and J ends lost 5 bases and 0 bases, in that order; junction bases with no gene match: 1. The CDR3 reads CASSRDRGSYEQYF. The DNA of the CDR3 is TGTGCCAGCAGTCGGGACAGGGGCTCCTACGAGCAGTACTTC.

The chain couples TRBV6-5 to TRBJ1-2; D not certain. Germline loops: CDR1 MNHEY, CDR2 SVGAGI. Trimming removed 6 bases at V and 6 bases at J, with 20 bases between. CDR3 length: 15 residues. CDR3 amino acids: CASRPTRKLINGYTF. The CDR3 bases are TGTGCCAGCAGGCCTACCCGTAAACTCATTAATGGCTACACCTTC.

The chain employs TRBV20-1 and TRBJ2-7; D ambiguous. The germline gives CDR1 DFQATT, CDR2 SNEGSKA (reference sequence). V dropped 3 bases and J dropped 0 bases, with 15 bases sitting between them. The CDR3 has 15 residues. CDR3 coding DNA: TGCAGTGCTAGTCATGGCCGGCGCAGCTCCTACGAGCAGTACTTC. Its protein is CSASHGRRSSYEQYF.

The V and J genes are TRBV7-8 and TRBJ1-5; D gene ambiguous. Trimming left V 1 base short and J 3 bases short, with 10 bases between. From germline, CDR1 is SGHVS and CDR2 FQNEAQ. This CDR3 has 15 amino acids. In DNA, the CDR3 is TGTGCCAGCAGCTTAGGGGCTCCGGACAATCAGCCCCAGCATTTT. Encoded protein: CASSLGAPDNQPQHF.

The genes are TRBV3-1 (or the pseudogene TRBV3-2) and TRBJ2-1; TRBD1 matches at 7 bases. CDR3 size: 17 residues. The germline V gene encodes CDR1 LGHDT and CDR2 YNNKEL (reference sequence). The J segment lost 2 bases and the V segment lost 1 base, leaving 8 bases of the junction unmatched. Written as DNA, the CDR3 is TGTGCCAGCAGCCAAGTGGGGACAGAACAAACCTACAATGAGCAGTTCTTC. Its protein is CASSQVGTEQTYNEQFF.

The chain uses TRBV9 and TRBJ2-5; 12 bases match TRBD2. The CDR3 has 16 amino acids. Germline V gene data show CDR1 as SGDLS and CDR2 as YYNGEE. V dropped 3 bases and J dropped 2; count of bases not matched to a gene: 5. The CDR3 region has the DNA TGTGCCAGCAGCGCTCAACTAGCGGGGGGACAAGAGACCCAGTACTTC. This encodes CASSAQLAGGQETQYF.

This chain connects TRBV9 to TRBJ2-3; 9 bases are shared with TRBD2. V lost 0 bases to trimming and J lost 4 bases; unmatched junction nucleotides: 9. The CDR3 totals 17 residues. The germline gives CDR1 SGDLS, CDR2 YYNGEE. CDR3 in DNA: TGTGCCAGCAGCGTAGAGTGGCGGGAGGGCCACCCAGATACGCAGTATTTT. Residues: CASSVEWREGHPDTQYF.

The V gene is TRBV19, the J gene TRBJ2-3; TRBD1 matches at 7 bases. Germline V gives CDR1 LNHDA, CDR2 SQIVND (reference sequence). Losses at the gene ends were 3 bases for V and 6 bases for J; bases not matched to a gene: 6. This CDR3 has 14 amino acids. CDR3 coding DNA: TGTGCCAGTAGTATCAAGGGGGCTGGCGATACGCAGTATTTT. The encoded protein is CASSIKGAGDTQYF.

The chain links TRBV7-8 to TRBJ2-7; possibly TRBD1 for D (6 bases). V shed 5 bases and J shed 0 bases, with 14 bases lying between them. CDR1 and CDR2 from the germline V gene are SGHVS and FQNEAQ. The CDR3 runs to 15 residues. CDR3 loop: CASSPRQASSYEQYF. The CDR3 DNA sequence: TGTGCCAGCAGCCCACGACAGGCGAGCTCCTACGAGCAGTACTTC.

CDR3 amino acids: CASSHPRSSGIYEQYF. The CDR3 coding sequence is TGCGCCAGCAGTCATCCGCGGTCATCTGGGATTTACGAGCAGTACTTC. This rearrangement joins TRBV23-1 to TRBJ2-7; D not resolved. TRBV23-1 is placed among ORFs of uncertain function. CDR3 length equals 16 residues. V was shortened by 3 bases and J by 4 bases, with 19 bases between the two germline ends.

The CDR3 is CASSRTGGLGNTIYF. The CDR3 DNA reads as TGTGCCAGCAGCCGGACAGGGGGATTAGGAAACACCATATATTTT. This chain links TRBV6-5 with TRBJ1-3, with 10 nucleotides matching TRBD1. The CDR3 has 15 residues. V lost 6 bases, J lost 4 bases, and 6 bases stayed unmatched. Germline V gene data show CDR1 as MNHEY and CDR2 as SVGAGI.

In this sample, this clone turned up once. The chain uses TRBV3-1 (or the pseudogene TRBV3-2) and TRBJ2-7; 9 nucleotides line up with TRBD1. From germline, CDR1 is LGHDT and CDR2 YNNKEL (reference sequence). The CDR3 extends over 14 amino acids. V shed 4 bases and J 2 bases; nucleotides not matched to a gene: 3. The CDR3 loop is CASSRQGGAYEQYF. For the CDR3, the DNA is TGTGCCAGCAGCCGACAGGGGGGGGCCTACGAGCAGTACTTC.

This clone was picked up one time. This chain uses TRBV5-1 with TRBJ2-5; no clear D gene. V was trimmed by 0 bases and J by 1 base, leaving 13 bases between them. This CDR3 is 16 amino acids long. CDR1 and CDR2 from the germline V gene are SGHRS and YFSETQ. CDR3 region: CASSLVAPPPQETQYF. CDR3 nucleotides: TGCGCCAGCAGCTTGGTTGCACCCCCGCCCCAAGAGACCCAGTACTTC.

The chain combines TRBV9 with TRBJ1-4; D unclear. The CDR3 sequence is 18 residues long. Trimming stripped 3 bases from V and 6 bases from J, with 24 bases between. The germline V gene encodes CDR1 SGDLS and CDR2 YYNGEE. This CDR3 reads CASSGDSRTERTDEKLFF. The CDR3 DNA sequence: TGTGCCAGCAGCGGTGATAGTCGGACCGAGAGGACTGATGAAAAACTGTTTTTT.

The count of this clone is one. The chain links TRBV7-9 to TRBJ2-1; tentatively, D is TRBD1 or TRBD2 (5 bases each). Trimming removed 5 bases at V and 10 bases at J, with 15 bases between. Germline CDR1 SEHNR, CDR2 FQNEAQ (reference sequence). The CDR3 has 13 residues. CDR3 DNA sequence: TGTGCCAGCAGCCAAACGGTGGGGACGGAGCAGTTCTTC. Amino acid sequence: CASSQTVGTEQFF.

In its sample, this clone was seen a few times. The chain combines TRBV6-5 with TRBJ1-6; no clear D gene. This CDR3 is 14 amino acids long. The germline V and J ends were trimmed by 2 bases and 6 bases, with 8 bases remaining between them. Germline V gives CDR1 MNHEY, CDR2 SVGAGI. The CDR3 DNA follows: TGTGCCAGCAGTTACGGAAACGGTAATTCACCCCTCCACTTT. Translating gives CASSYGNGNSPLHF.

The chain carries TRBV5-1 and TRBJ2-5, with TRBD2 matching over 12 bases. The CDR3 totals 13 residues. Germline loops: CDR1 SGHRS, CDR2 YFSETQ. V was clipped by 4 bases and J by 8 bases; unmatched bases: 3. Here the CDR3 DNA reads TGCGCCAGCAGCCCGGGACTAGCGGGTACCCAGTACTTC. The encoded protein is CASSPGLAGTQYF.

This clone was counted a few times. The CDR3 DNA is TGTGCCAGCAGCCAAGATACTACCACCACCGGGGAGCTGTTTTTT. Translation gives CASSQDTTTTGELFF. The chain uses TRBV4-2 and TRBJ2-2; D ambiguous. The CDR3 has 15 amino acids. The V gene's germline CDR1 is LGHNA and CDR2 YNFKEQ. The V end was cut by 0 bases, the J end by 4 bases, with 9 bases between.

V and J are TRBV28 and TRBJ1-2, with 10 positions matching TRBD1. CDR3 length equals 14 residues. Trimming cost V 3 bases and J 4 bases; bases outside gene matches: 2. Germline-derived CDR1 and CDR2 are MDHEN and SYDVKM. Written as DNA, the CDR3 is TGTGCCAGCAGTTTGGGACAGGGGAGCTATGGCTACACCTTC. It translates to CASSLGQGSYGYTF.